This T cell receptor (beta chain) is from a study of blood T cell repertoires in COVID-19. On the study more broadly: Acute and convalescent COVID-19 specimens originated in the United States, Italy and Spain. T cells, B-cell-depleted T cells, or PBMCs provided the cDNA or gDNA that served as material.

Original analysis: How many nucleated cells were present was estimated from reference gene primer amplification. Sequenced by immunoSEQ multiplex PCR; TCRdb stores in-frame clones only, minus some. V, J and clone size were drawn from that table, and D and trimming were deduced from the DNA. Of fewer than 200,000 clones detected, roughly 87% appear once; the ten largest clones hold around 1.3%. Trimming removed 6 bases from V and 5 bases from J; junction bases left unmatched: 22. CDR1 is LNHDA, CDR2 SQIVND, per germline (reference sequence). CDR3 length: 19 residues. Adults between roughly 18 and 95 years of age took part from about two dozen US areas.

The source is a human donor with acute COVID-19. The donor label of this sample is uncertain. Material for sequencing was PBMCs or T cells enriched from blood (not recorded which). The chain has TRBV19 and TRBJ2-3; 8 bases agree with TRBD1. The CDR3 loop is CASSTEIPGQERPRDTQYF. The CDR3 DNA reads TGTGCCAGTAGCACCGAAATCCCGGGACAGGAAAGGCCCCGAGATACGCAGTATTTT.